This TCR beta chain was retrieved from a study of blood T cell repertoires in COVID-19. All enrollees were roughly 18 to 90 years old and from 24 US areas. Cohorts were based on clinical histories the participants reported. J was trimmed by 7 bases and V by 4 bases; bases with no gene match: 4. Germline V CDR1 and CDR2: SGHDN, FVKESK. The CDR3 is 13 residues long. Judged by abundance, this clone is medium-sized. As handled by the study authors: Amplification of reference gene primers provided the estimated nucleated cell counts. Generated by immunoSEQ multiplex PCR, the TCRdb table keeps only in-frame clones and is missing some. V, J and clone size reflect that table, while D and trimming were determined from the DNA. Seen here are about 310,000 clones, around 91% observed once, and the top ten hold approximately 9.8%.

The material sequenced was PBMCs or T cells enriched from blood (not recorded which). The V gene is TRBV14, the J gene TRBJ1-2; TRBD1 agrees at 9 bases. This TCR derives from a woman aged 35 to 49 who had recovered from COVID-19. The CDR3 DNA reads TGTGCCAGCAGCCGCCGGGACAGGGTTGGCTACACCTTC. It encodes CASSRRDRVGYTF.